This T cell receptor beta chain was captured in a study of blood T cell repertoires in COVID-19. The overall study: PBMCs, B-cell-depleted T cells, or T cells provided the cDNA or gDNA that made up the material.

Per the study methods: Amplification of reference gene primers provided the estimated nucleated cell counts. Data came from immunoSEQ multiplex PCR; TCRdb stores just in-frame clones and leaves some out. V and J calls and clone size follow that table, whereas D and trimming were derived from the DNA. The top ten hold around 3.2% of the sample, which has approximately 220,000 clones, 85% to 90% seen once. The source is a woman younger than 35 in a cohort exposed to, infected with or recovered from COVID-19 (not recorded which). The sequenced sample was PBMCs or T cells enriched from blood (not recorded which).

The CDR3 is CASSPGDGMNGYTF. CDR3 in DNA: TGTGCCAGTAGTCCCGGGGATGGTATGAATGGCTACACCTTC. The rearrangement joins TRBV19 to TRBJ1-2; unclear D gene. The V and J ends lost 5 bases and 6 bases respectively, with 16 bases between them. CDR1 is LNHDA and CDR2 is SQIVND in the germline V gene (reference sequence). This CDR3 is built from 14 residues.